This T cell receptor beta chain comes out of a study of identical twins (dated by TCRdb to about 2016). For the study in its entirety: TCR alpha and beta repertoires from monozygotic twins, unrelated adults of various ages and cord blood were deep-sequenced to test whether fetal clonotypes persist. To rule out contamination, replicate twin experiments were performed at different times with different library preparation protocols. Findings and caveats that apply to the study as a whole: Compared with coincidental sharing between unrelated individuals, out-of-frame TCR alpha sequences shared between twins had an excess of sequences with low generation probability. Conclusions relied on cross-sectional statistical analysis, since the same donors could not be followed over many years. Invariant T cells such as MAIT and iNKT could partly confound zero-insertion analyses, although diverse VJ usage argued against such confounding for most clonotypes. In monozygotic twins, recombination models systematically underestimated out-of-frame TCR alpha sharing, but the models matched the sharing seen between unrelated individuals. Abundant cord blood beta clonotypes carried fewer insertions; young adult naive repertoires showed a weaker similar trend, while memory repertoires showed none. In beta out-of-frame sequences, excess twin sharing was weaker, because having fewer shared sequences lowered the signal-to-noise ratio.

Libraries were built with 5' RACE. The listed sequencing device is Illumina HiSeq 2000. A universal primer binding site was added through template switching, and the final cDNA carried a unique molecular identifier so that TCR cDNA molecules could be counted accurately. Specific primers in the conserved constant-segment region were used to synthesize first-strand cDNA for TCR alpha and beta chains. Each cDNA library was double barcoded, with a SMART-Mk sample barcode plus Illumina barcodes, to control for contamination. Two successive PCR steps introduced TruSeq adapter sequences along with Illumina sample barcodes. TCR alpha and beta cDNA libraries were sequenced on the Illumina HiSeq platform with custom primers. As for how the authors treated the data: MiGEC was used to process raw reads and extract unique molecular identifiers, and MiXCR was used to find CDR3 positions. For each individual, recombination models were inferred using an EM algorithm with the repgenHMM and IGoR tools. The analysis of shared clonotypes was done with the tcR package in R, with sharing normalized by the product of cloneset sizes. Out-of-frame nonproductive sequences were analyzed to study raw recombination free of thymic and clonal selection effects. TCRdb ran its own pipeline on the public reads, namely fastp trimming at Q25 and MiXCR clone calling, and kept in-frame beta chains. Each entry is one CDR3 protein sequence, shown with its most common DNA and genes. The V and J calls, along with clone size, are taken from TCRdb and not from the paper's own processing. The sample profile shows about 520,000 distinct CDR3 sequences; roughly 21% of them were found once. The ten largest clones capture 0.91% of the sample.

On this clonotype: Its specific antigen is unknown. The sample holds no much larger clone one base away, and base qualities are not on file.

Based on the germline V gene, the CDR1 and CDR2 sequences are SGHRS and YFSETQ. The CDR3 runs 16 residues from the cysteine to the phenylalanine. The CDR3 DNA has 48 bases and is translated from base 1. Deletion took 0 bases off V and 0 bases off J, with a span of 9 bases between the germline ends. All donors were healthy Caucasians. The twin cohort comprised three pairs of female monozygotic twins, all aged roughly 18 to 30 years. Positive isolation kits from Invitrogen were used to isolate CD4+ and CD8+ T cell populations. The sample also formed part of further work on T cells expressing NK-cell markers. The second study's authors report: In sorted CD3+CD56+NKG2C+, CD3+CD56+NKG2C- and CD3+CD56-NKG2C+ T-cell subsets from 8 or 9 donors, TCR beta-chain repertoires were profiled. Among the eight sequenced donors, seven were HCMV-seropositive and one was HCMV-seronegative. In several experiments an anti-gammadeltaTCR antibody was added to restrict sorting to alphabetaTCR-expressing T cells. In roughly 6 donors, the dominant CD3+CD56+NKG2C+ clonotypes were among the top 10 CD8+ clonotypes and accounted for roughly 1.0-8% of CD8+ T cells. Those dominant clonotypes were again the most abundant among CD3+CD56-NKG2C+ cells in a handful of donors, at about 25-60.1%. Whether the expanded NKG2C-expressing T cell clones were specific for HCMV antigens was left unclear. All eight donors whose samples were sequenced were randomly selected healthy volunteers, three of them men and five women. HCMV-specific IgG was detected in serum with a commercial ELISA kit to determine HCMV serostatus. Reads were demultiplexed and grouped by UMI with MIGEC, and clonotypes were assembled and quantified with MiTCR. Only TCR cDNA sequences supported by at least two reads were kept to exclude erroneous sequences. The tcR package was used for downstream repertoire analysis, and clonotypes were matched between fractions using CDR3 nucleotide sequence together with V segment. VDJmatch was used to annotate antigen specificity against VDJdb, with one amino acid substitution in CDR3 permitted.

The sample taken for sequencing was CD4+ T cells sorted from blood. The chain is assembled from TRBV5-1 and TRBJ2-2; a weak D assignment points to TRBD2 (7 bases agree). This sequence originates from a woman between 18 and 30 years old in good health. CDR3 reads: CASSLGGGANTGELFF. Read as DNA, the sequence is TGCGCCAGCAGCTTGGGGGGGGGCGCGAACACCGGGGAGCTGTTTTTT.